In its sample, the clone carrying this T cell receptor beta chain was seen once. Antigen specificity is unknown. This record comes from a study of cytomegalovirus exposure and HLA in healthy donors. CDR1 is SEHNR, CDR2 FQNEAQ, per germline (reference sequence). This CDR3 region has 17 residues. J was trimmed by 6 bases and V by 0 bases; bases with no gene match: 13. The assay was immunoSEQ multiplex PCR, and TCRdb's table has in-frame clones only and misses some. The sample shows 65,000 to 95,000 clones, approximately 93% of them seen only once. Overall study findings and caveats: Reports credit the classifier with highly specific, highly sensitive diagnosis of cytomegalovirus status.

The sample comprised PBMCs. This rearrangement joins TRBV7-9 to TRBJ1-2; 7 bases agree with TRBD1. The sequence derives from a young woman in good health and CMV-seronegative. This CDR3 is CASSLAETGLEPHGYTF. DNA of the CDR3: TGTGCCAGCAGCTTAGCGGAGACAGGGTTGGAGCCCCATGGCTACACCTTC.